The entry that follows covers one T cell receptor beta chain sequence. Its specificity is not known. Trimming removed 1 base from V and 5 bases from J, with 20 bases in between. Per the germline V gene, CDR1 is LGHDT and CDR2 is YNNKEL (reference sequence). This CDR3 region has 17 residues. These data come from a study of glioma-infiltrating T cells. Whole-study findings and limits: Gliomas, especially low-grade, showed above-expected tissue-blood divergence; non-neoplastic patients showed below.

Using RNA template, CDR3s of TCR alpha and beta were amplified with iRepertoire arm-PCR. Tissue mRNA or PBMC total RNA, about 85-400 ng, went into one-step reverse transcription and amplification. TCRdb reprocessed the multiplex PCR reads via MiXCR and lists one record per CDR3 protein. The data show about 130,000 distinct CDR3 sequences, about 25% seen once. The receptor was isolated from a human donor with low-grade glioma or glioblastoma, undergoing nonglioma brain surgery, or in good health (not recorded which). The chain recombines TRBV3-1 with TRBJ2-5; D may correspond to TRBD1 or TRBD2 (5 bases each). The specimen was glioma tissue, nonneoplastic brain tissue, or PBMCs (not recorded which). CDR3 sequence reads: CASSQGRLRGRYETQYF. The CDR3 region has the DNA TGTGCCAGCAGCCAAGGACGCCTCCGGGGACGATACGAGACCCAGTACTTC.